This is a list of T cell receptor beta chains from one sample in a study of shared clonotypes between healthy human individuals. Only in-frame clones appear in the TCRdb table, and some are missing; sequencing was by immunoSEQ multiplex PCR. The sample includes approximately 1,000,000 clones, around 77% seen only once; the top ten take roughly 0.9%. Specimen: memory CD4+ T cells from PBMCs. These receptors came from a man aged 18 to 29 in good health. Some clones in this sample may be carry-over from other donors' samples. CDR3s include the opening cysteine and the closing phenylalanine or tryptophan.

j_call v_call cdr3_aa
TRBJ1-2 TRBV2 CASRGDRVTVNYGYTF
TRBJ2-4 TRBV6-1 CASSQGTSGTLAKNIQYF
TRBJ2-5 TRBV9 CASSEQGVETQYF
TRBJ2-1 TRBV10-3 CAIKPSGGGNNEQFF
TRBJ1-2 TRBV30 CAWSVNHLEGTPYGYTF
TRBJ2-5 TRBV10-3 CAISEFRGQGQETQYF
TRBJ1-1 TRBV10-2 CASSEFRGQTNGEAFF
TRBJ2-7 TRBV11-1 CASTLDRGFTYEQYF
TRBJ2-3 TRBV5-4 CASSLEVSVSTDTQYF
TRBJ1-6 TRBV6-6 CASSLSGTDNSPLHF
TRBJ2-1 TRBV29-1 CSVEKRETYNEQFF
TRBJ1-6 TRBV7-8 CASSTTGSDSPLHF
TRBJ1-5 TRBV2 CASREERVGSNQPQHF